Following are 21 T cell receptor beta chains from one sample sequenced in a study of blood T cells in healthy people across ages. Next came a second PCR, run for 7 to 11 cycles, which used a sample-barcoded 5' primer along with a J-beta primer mix. TCRdb ran MiXCR on the 5' RACE reads and lists one entry per CDR3 protein. The table records roughly 1.9 million distinct CDR3 sequences, about two fifths of them present only once. The sample was blood. The receptor source for this set is a human donor in good health.

This clonotype has more than one count but fewer than ten. V gene TRBV15 combines with J gene TRBJ1-5; TRBD1 is a possible D gene (5 bases). Trimming removed 1 base at V and 6 bases at J, with 19 bases between. Germline lookup yields CDR1 LNHNV and CDR2 YYDKDF (reference sequence). The CDR3 runs 17 residues. CDR3 residues: CATSRGTGRARGQPQHF. Written as DNA, the CDR3 is TGTGCCACCAGCAGAGGAACTGGCAGGGCGAGGGGTCAGCCCCAGCATTTT.

The chain has TRBV7-9 and TRBJ2-4; weak D call: TRBD2 (5 bases). Germline CDR1 and CDR2: SEHNR and FQNEAQ (reference sequence). The V end was cut by 8 bases, the J end by 5 bases, with 16 bases between. The CDR3 is 14 amino acids. The CDR3 coding sequence is TGTGCCAGCGGTCCGGAGCGGTGGGAAAACATTCAGTACTTC. Its translation is CASGPERWENIQYF. The full variable domain, in which reference TRBV7-9 and TRBJ2-4 provide the parts outside the CDR3, is DTGVSQNPRHKITKRGQNVTFRCDPISEHNRLYWYRQTLGQGPEFLTYFQNEAQLEKSRLLSDRFSAERPKGSFSTLEIQRTEQGDSAMYLCASGPERWENIQYFGAGTRLSVL.

This clonotype was counted between two and nine times. The chain has TRBV9 and TRBJ2-2; D remains ambiguous. The V and J ends lost 0 bases and 0 bases respectively, with 6 bases between them. This CDR3 comprises 15 residues. Germline CDR1 is SGDLS and CDR2 is YYNGEE. DNA of the CDR3: TGTGCCAGCAGCGTAGGGTACGCGAACACCGGGGAGCTGTTTTTT. It codes for CASSVGYANTGELFF.

This clonotype came up many times. V usage is TRBV29-1 and J usage is TRBJ2-6; D might be TRBD2 (6 bases). The CDR3 contains 17 residues. CDR1 and CDR2 (germline): SQVTM, ANQGSEA. V dropped 4 bases and J dropped 1 base, with 17 bases sitting between them. The CDR3 loop reads CSVAHKFAGSGANVLTF. CDR3 in DNA: TGCAGCGTTGCACATAAGTTTGCGGGGTCTGGGGCCAACGTCCTGACTTTC.

The V call is TRBV12-3 or TRBV12-4, the J call TRBJ2-1, with D tentatively TRBD1 (5 bases). Trimming removed 7 bases from V and 2 bases from J, with 15 bases in between. The CDR3 loop spans 15 amino acids. CDR3 sequence reads: CASTLVGPPYNEQFF. The CDR3 DNA sequence: TGTGCCAGCACCCTGGTGGGGCCTCCCTACAATGAGCAGTTCTTC.

The V and J genes are TRBV9 and TRBJ2-5, with TRBD1 identical over 7 bases. V was clipped by 8 bases and J by 1 base; unmatched bases: 11. The CDR3 is 15 amino acids. Germline V gene sequence: CDR1 SGDLS, CDR2 YYNGEE. Here the CDR3 reads CARAPLRDSQETQYF. The DNA of the CDR3 is TGTGCCAGGGCCCCCCTCCGGGACAGCCAAGAGACCCAGTACTTC.

This clonotype was counted a few times. The chain couples TRBV20-1 to TRBJ2-3; D gene uncertain. The CDR3 loop spans 14 amino acids. Between the trimmed V and J ends, which lost 0 bases and 3 bases, there was a span of 10 bases. Germline V gives CDR1 DFQATT, CDR2 SNEGSKA (reference sequence). The CDR3 coding sequence is TGCAGTGCTAGAGATCTGGGCTTTACAGATACGCAGTATTTT. It codes for CSARDLGFTDTQYF.

The gene calls are TRBV7-2 and TRBJ1-4; D gene unclear. V was trimmed by 1 base and J by 6 bases, leaving 9 bases between them. This CDR3 has 14 amino acids. Per the germline V gene, CDR1 is SGHTA and CDR2 is FQGNSA. CDR3 loop: CASSLVQNDEKLFF. DNA for the CDR3: TGTGCCAGCAGCTTAGTACAGAACGATGAAAAACTGTTTTTT. Full variable domain (rest looked up from reference TRBV7-2 and TRBJ1-4): GAGVSQSPSNKVTEKGKDVELRCDPISGHTALYWYRQSLGQGLEFLIYFQGNSAPDKSGLPSDRFSAERTGGSVSTLTIQRTQQEDSAVYLCASSLVQNDEKLFFGSGTQLSVL.

This clonotype showed up just a few times. CDR3 bases: TGCAGTGCTAGAACGACAGGCTCCGGGCCCCAGCATTTT. As protein: CSARTTGSGPQHF. This sequence joins TRBV20-1 and TRBJ1-5, with D tentatively TRBD1 (6 bases). The CDR3 has 13 residues. Germline CDR1 DFQATT, CDR2 SNEGSKA (reference sequence). V lost 2 bases and J lost 9, with 14 bases in between.

The table lists this clonotype with a few counts. The chain's CDR3 is CASSFPRGGYTF. The CDR3 nucleotides are TGTGCCAGCAGTTTTCCTCGGGGTGGCTACACCTTC. The gene calls are TRBV12-3 or TRBV12-4 and TRBJ1-2; D uncertain. The ends were cut back, 3 bases at V and 7 bases at J, with 9 bases in the middle. The CDR3 sequence is 12 residues long.

The V gene is TRBV7-6, the J gene TRBJ1-2; D not resolved. The CDR3 sequence is 14 residues long. The V gene lost 2 bases and the J gene lost 7 bases, with 14 bases spanning the gap. Germline-derived CDR1 and CDR2 are SGHVS and FNYEAQ. For the CDR3, the DNA is TGTGCCAGCAGCTTATTAACCGGGCCAACTGGCTACACCTTC. Its protein is CASSLLTGPTGYTF.

J is TRBJ1-2 and V is TRBV9; 8 bases line up with TRBD1. The CDR3 loop spans 15 amino acids. CDR1 is SGDLS and CDR2 is YYNGEE in the germline V gene. The J segment lost 5 bases and the V segment lost 3 bases, leaving 9 bases of the junction unmatched. CDR3 region: CASSEGPGQAYGYTF. CDR3 DNA: TGTGCCAGCAGCGAGGGTCCGGGACAGGCTTATGGCTACACCTTC.

The chain couples TRBV6-1 to TRBJ2-2; D unclear. This CDR3 is built from 13 residues. CDR1 is MNHNS and CDR2 is SASEGT in the germline V gene. Trimming shortened V by 5 bases and J by 4 bases, and 8 bases separated the two germline ends. The CDR3 reads CASSSTVTGELFF. For the CDR3, the DNA is TGTGCCAGCAGTTCTACGGTCACCGGGGAGCTGTTTTTT.

CDR3: CATSRESDPGVDTQYF. The CDR3 DNA follows: TGTGCCACCAGCAGAGAGTCGGACCCCGGTGTAGATACGCAGTATTTT. The chain couples TRBV15 to TRBJ2-3; no reliable D call. This CDR3 comprises 16 residues. The V gene lost 0 bases and the J gene lost 5 bases, with 15 bases spanning the gap. Germline V gene lookup returns CDR1 LNHNV and CDR2 YYDKDF (reference sequence).

The chain is built from TRBV15 and TRBJ2-3; 12 bases are shared with TRBD1. Trimming removed 6 bases from V and 5 bases from J; junction bases left unmatched: 9. Germline V lookup: CDR1 LNHNV, CDR2 YYDKDF (reference sequence). This CDR3 has 16 residues. For the CDR3, the DNA is TGTGCCACCAGTAAACCGGGACAGGGGGCTGGAGATACGCAGTATTTT. Amino acids: CATSKPGQGAGDTQYF.

The chain carries TRBV28 and TRBJ1-2; no definite D call. CDR1 is MDHEN, CDR2 SYDVKM, per germline. There are 15 residues in the CDR3. Between the trimmed V and J ends, which lost 6 bases and 8 bases, there was a span of 22 bases. DNA for the CDR3: TGTGCCAGCAGGGACGGCCAGAAGTTTTCAGGAGGCTACACCTTC. Translation: CASRDGQKFSGGYTF.

The rearrangement joins TRBV5-1 to TRBJ1-2; D gene ambiguous. V shed 3 bases and J shed 8 bases, with 8 bases lying between them. The CDR3 covers 11 residues. Germline CDR1 SGHRS, CDR2 YFSETQ. CDR3 in DNA: TGCGCCAGCAGCTCCGACAACGGCTACACCTTC. Its protein product is CASSSDNGYTF.

The chain joins TRBV7-6 to TRBJ1-4; D is perhaps TRBD1 (6 bases). The V gene lost 1 base and the J gene lost 2 bases, with 14 bases spanning the gap. Germline V gene sequence: CDR1 SGHVS, CDR2 FNYEAQ. This CDR3 region has 17 residues. The CDR3 DNA is TGTGCCAGCAGCTTAGACGGCAGGGGAAGCACTAATGAAAAACTGTTTTTT. It yields the protein CASSLDGRGSTNEKLFF.

The J gene is TRBJ2-7, the V gene TRBV7-9; D gene unclear. V was cut by 4 bases and J by 0 bases, with 13 bases left in between. In germline, CDR1 is SEHNR, CDR2 FQNEAQ (reference sequence). This CDR3 is built from 15 residues. The CDR3 region is CASSSTRLFSYEQYF. CDR3 DNA: TGTGCCAGCAGCTCCACCAGGCTATTCTCCTACGAGCAGTACTTC.

This clonotype was counted only a few times. The rearrangement uses TRBV12-3 or TRBV12-4 and TRBJ1-4; perhaps TRBD1 as D (6 bases). The V end lost 7 bases, the J end lost 5 bases, and 17 bases lay between the germline ends. The CDR3 is made up of 15 amino acids. CDR3: CASTSGDRLNEKLFF. The CDR3 region has the DNA TGTGCCAGCACCTCGGGCGACAGGCTAAATGAAAAACTGTTTTTT.

The V gene is TRBV18, the J gene TRBJ2-5; D unclear. Germline-derived CDR1 and CDR2 are KGHSH and LQKENI. With 3 bases removed from V and 4 bases from J, the gap between germline ends came to 9 bases. This CDR3 contains 13 residues. The DNA for the CDR3 is TGTGCCAGCTCACCTACGATGCGAGAGACCCAGTACTTC. Protein: CASSPTMRETQYF.